The source of this TCR beta chain is a study of T cell responses to AZD1222 COVID-19 vaccine. Study-wide results and limits: A mostly white British donor set with more females was recruited, and clonal diversity was possibly underestimated.

With regard to this clone: Its antigen is as yet unknown.

The data were produced by immunoSEQ multiplex PCR, yet TCRdb's version contains in-frame clones alone and is incomplete. Among about 200,000 clones listed, just over 90% were seen once. The input for sequencing was peripheral blood, taken 28 days after the second dose of the MenACWY control vaccine. This receptor was taken from an adult who received the MenACWY meningococcal vaccine as a control.

DNA for the CDR3: TGTGCCAGCAGCTTAAGACAGTTCACCGGGGAGCTGTTTTTT. Translated: CASSLRQFTGELFF. V usage is TRBV7-2 and J usage is TRBJ2-2, with D perhaps TRBD1 (5 bases). The germline V gene has CDR1 SGHTA and CDR2 FQGNSA. The length of the CDR3 is 14 residues. Trimming stripped 2 bases from V and 4 bases from J, with 8 bases between. Combining the CDR3 with reference TRBV7-2 and TRBJ2-2 gives the whole variable domain GAGVSQSPSNKVTEKGKDVELRCDPISGHTALYWYRQSLGQGLEFLIYFQGNSAPDKSGLPSDRFSAERTGGSVSTLTIQRTQQEDSAVYLCASSLRQFTGELFFGEGSRLTVL.